The 6 T cell receptor beta chains reported below all come from one sample, sequenced in a study of cytotoxic CD8 clonotypes in ibrutinib-treated CLL. The protocol was immunoSEQ multiplex PCR, while the TCRdb copy is restricted to in-frame clones and leaves out a portion. The sample lists hundreds of thousands of clones, under 70% occurring once. The starting material was PBMCs, obtained after 36 months of ibrutinib treatment. These receptors all come from a human donor with chronic lymphocytic leukemia.

DNA for the CDR3: TGTGCCAGCAGCTTATCGGGGGGGCCCAAATACGAGCAGTACTTC. This sequence encodes CASSLSGGPKYEQYF. V is TRBV11-2 and J is TRBJ2-7; 8 nucleotides line up with TRBD2. Germline CDR1 and CDR2: SGHAT and FQNNGV. This CDR3 contains 15 residues. Trimming cost V 2 bases and J 4 bases; bases outside gene matches: 7.

In this sample, this clone turned up once. The genes are TRBV5-1 and TRBJ1-4, with TRBD1 matching over 12 bases. With V trimmed by 2 bases and J by 6 bases, 8 bases remained unmatched. Germline V gives CDR1 SGHRS, CDR2 YFSETQ. The CDR3 totals 17 residues. DNA for the CDR3: TGCGCCAGCAGCTTAGAGACGGGACAGGGGGCTGATGAAAAACTGTTTTTT. It yields the protein CASSLETGQGADEKLFF.

The rearrangement joins TRBV7-8 to TRBJ1-5; possible D gene TRBD1, 5 bases. The CDR3 contains 16 residues. The V end was cut by 7 bases, the J end by 6 bases, with 22 bases between. Germline loops: CDR1 SGHVS, CDR2 FQNEAQ. CDR3 nucleotides: TGTGCCAGCACCCCCGGGGCAGGGAATTGGGGTCAGCCCCAGCATTTT. Translated: CASTPGAGNWGQPQHF.

Regarding this clone: Other DNA sequences in the sample encode the same CDR3. The J gene is TRBJ1-1, the V gene TRBV6-5; no clear D gene. This CDR3 has 14 residues. V was clipped by 0 bases and J by 2 bases, with 7 bases between them. Germline V gene lookup returns CDR1 MNHEY and CDR2 SVGAGI. CDR3 protein: CASSYSSVNTEAFF. The CDR3 region has the DNA TGTGCCAGCAGTTACTCGAGCGTTAACACTGAAGCTTTCTTT.

This chain uses TRBV9 with TRBJ2-2; D might be TRBD1 (6 bases). The CDR3 runs 17 residues. Trimming cost V 3 bases and J 0 bases, with 15 bases left between them. Germline-derived CDR1 and CDR2 are SGDLS and YYNGEE. DNA of the CDR3: TGTGCCAGCAGCGCCCCCCGACAGGAACCGAACACCGGGGAGCTGTTTTTT. This sequence encodes CASSAPRQEPNTGELFF.

CDR3 nucleotides: TGCGCCAGCAGCCAAGGAGGGGGCGGGACCTACGAGCAGTACTTC. Protein sequence: CASSQGGGGTYEQYF. J is TRBJ2-7 and V is TRBV4-3; a possible D gene is TRBD1 (7 bases). This CDR3 contains 15 residues. CDR1 and CDR2 from the germline V gene are LGHNA and YSLEER. Trimming cost V 1 base and J 2 bases, with 12 bases left between them.